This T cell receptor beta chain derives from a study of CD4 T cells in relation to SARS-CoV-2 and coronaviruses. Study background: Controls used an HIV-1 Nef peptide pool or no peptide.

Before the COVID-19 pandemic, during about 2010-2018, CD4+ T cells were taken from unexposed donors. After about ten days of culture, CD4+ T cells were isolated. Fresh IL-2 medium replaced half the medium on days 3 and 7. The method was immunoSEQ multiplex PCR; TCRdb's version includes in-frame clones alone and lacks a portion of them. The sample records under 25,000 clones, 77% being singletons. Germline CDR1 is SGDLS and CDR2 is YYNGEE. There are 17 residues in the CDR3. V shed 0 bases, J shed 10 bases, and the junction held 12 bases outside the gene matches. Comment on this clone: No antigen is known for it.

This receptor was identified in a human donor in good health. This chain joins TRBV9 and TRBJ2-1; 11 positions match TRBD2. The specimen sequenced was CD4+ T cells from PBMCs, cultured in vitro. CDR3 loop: CASSVVGRTSGFAEQFF. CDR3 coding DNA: TGTGCCAGCAGCGTAGTAGGACGGACTAGCGGGTTTGCCGAGCAGTTCTTC.